Below, 23 T cell receptor beta chains from the same sample are listed, as sequenced in a study of blood T cell repertoires in COVID-19. Sequencing used immunoSEQ multiplex PCR; TCRdb keeps in-frame clones, though not all of them. The table shows fewer than 200,000 clones, with around 85% occurring only once. Sequencing input: peripheral blood. The receptors derive from a man aged 50 to 60 with active or convalescent COVID-19.

This rearrangement joins TRBV19 to TRBJ1-2; no firm D call. The length of the CDR3 is 13 residues. Germline V lookup: CDR1 LNHDA, CDR2 SQIVND (reference sequence). The V end lost 6 bases, the J end lost 0 bases, and 8 bases lay between the germline ends. DNA of the CDR3: TGTGCCAGTAGCAACAGAGCTAACTATGGCTACACCTTC. Protein: CASSNRANYGYTF.

This clone turned up a few times. This chain links TRBV9 with TRBJ1-4, with D possibly being TRBD1 (5 bases). Trimming left V 3 bases short and J 4 bases short, with 10 bases between. Germline V gene lookup returns CDR1 SGDLS and CDR2 YYNGEE. The CDR3 covers 14 residues. The CDR3: CASSADSGNEKLFF. CDR3 DNA sequence: TGTGCCAGCAGCGCAGACAGTGGTAATGAAAAACTGTTTTTT. Supplemented by reference TRBV9 and TRBJ1-4, the full variable domain reads DSGVTQTPKHLITATGQRVTLRCSPRSGDLSVYWYQQSLDQGLQFLIQYYNGEERAKGNILERFSAQQFPDLHSELNLSSLELGDSALYFCASSADSGNEKLFFGSGTQLSVL.

The chain carries TRBV6-1 and TRBJ1-5; TRBD1 matches 7 bases. Looked up from germline, CDR1 is MNHNS and CDR2 is SASEGT. Germline trimming cut 2 bases from V and 7 bases from J; bases unmatched to any gene: 8. The CDR3 runs to 15 residues. The CDR3 nucleotides are TGTGCCAGCAGTGAACAGACAGGGCCCCTCCAGCCCCAGCATTTT. This codes for CASSEQTGPLQPQHF.

The chain has TRBV5-1 and TRBJ1-5, with 7 bases that match TRBD1. Germline V gene lookup returns CDR1 SGHRS and CDR2 YFSETQ. V was pared by 0 bases and J by 0 bases, with 0 bases of the junction left unmatched. There are 15 residues in the CDR3. CDR3 DNA sequence: TGCGCCAGCAGCTTGGGGGACAGTAGCAATCAGCCCCAGCATTTT. This codes for CASSLGDSSNQPQHF.

V usage is TRBV12-3 or TRBV12-4 and J usage is TRBJ2-7; D remains ambiguous. The CDR3 contains 13 residues. Trimming removed 3 bases from V and 3 bases from J, with 9 bases in between. The CDR3 region has the DNA TGTGCCAGCAGTTTTGGCGGATACTACGAGCAGTACTTC. Its translation is CASSFGGYYEQYF.

In its sample, this clone was seen once. The chain combines TRBV28 with TRBJ2-7, with 7 nucleotides matching TRBD1. Trimming took 6 bases from V and 4 from J; bases not matched to a gene: 6. The CDR3 sequence is 13 residues long. Germline V gene sequence: CDR1 MDHEN, CDR2 SYDVKM. CDR3 region: CASRRQGLYEQYF. In nucleotides, the CDR3 is TGTGCCAGCAGACGACAGGGTCTTTACGAGCAGTACTTC.

The chain carries TRBV5-1 and TRBJ1-2; TRBD1 matches 7 bases. Unmatched junction bases numbered 14, after V lost 0 bases and J lost 9 bases. The germline V gene has CDR1 SGHRS and CDR2 YFSETQ. CDR3 length: 16 amino acids. The CDR3 bases are TGCGCCAGCAGCTTGGGTGGTTATAAAGGGGGCATAAGCTACACCTTC. This encodes CASSLGGYKGGISYTF. The full variable domain, its missing parts supplied by reference TRBV5-1 and TRBJ1-2, is KAGVTQTPRYLIKTRGQQVTLSCSPISGHRSVSWYQQTPGQGLQFLFEYFSETQRNKGNFPGRFSGRQFSNSRSEMNVSTLELGDSALYLCASSLGGYKGGISYTFGSGTRLTVV.

This clone came up a few times. The DNA of the CDR3 is TGTGCCAGCAGCCAAGACCCCCAGACAGCAATGGGCGAGCAGTACTTC. It specifies CASSQDPQTAMGEQYF. The V gene is TRBV3-1 (or the pseudogene TRBV3-2), the J gene TRBJ2-7; TRBD1 is a possible D gene (5 bases). Germline CDR1 LGHDT, CDR2 YNNKEL (reference sequence). The CDR3 extends over 16 amino acids. Between the trimmed V and J ends, which lost 0 bases and 6 bases, there was a span of 18 bases.

The gene calls are TRBV14 and TRBJ1-2, with 7 bases matching TRBD1. Germline V CDR1 and CDR2: SGHDN, FVKESK. The junction had 6 bases not matched to a gene; V was cut back by 4 bases and J by 7 bases. The length of the CDR3 is 13 residues. In DNA form, the CDR3 reads TGTGCCAGCAGCCCCAGGGGGAATTTTGGCTACACCTTC. This encodes CASSPRGNFGYTF.

The chain is built from TRBV11-2 and TRBJ2-1, with a possible D match to TRBD2 (6 bases). Germline assignment: CDR1 SGHAT and CDR2 FQNNGV. The CDR3 extends over 13 amino acids. The V end was cut by 5 bases, the J end by 9 bases, with 14 bases between. The CDR3 DNA follows: TGTGCCAGCAGCCCTAGCGCTAGGGGTGAGCAGTTCTTC. Translating gives CASSPSARGEQFF.

The V gene is TRBV28, the J gene TRBJ1-1; perhaps TRBD1 as D (6 bases). V was trimmed by 6 bases and J by 1 base, leaving 15 bases between them. The CDR3 length is 15 residues. Per the germline V gene, CDR1 is MDHEN and CDR2 is SYDVKM. CDR3 residues: CASSLRQATNTEAFF. The DNA of the CDR3 is TGTGCCAGCAGCCTCCGACAGGCGACGAACACTGAAGCTTTCTTT.

As to this clone: A read error may account for a junction end that differs from germline. The chain links TRBV5-6 to TRBJ1-4, with D perhaps matching TRBD1 (5 bases). There are 14 residues in the CDR3. Germline V gene data show CDR1 as SGHDT and CDR2 as YYEEEE. The CDR3 region has the DNA TGTGCCAGCAGCCTCGGGACGCCTGGGGAGGAGAGCGTTTTT. It codes for CASSLGTPGEESVF.

The sample holds one count of this clone. CDR3 DNA sequence: TGTGCCAGCAGTTTATCTAGCGGGAACATTCAGTACTTC. Its translation: CASSLSSGNIQYF. The chain joins TRBV27 to TRBJ2-4; TRBD2 agrees at 7 bases. Trimming took 0 bases from V and 7 from J; bases not matched to a gene: 0. CDR3 size: 13 residues. Germline CDR1 MNHEY, CDR2 SMNVEV (reference sequence).

Comments on this clone: The sample carries other DNA sequences with the same CDR3. The chain recombines TRBV7-3 with TRBJ2-2, with 8 bases fitting TRBD2. Germline V gene sequence: CDR1 SGHTA, CDR2 FQGTGA. V lost 3 bases, J lost 2 bases, and 2 bases stayed unmatched. The CDR3 loop spans 15 amino acids. The CDR3 DNA follows: TGTGCCAGCAGCTTTAGCGGGGCCAACACCGGGGAGCTGTTTTTT. This codes for CASSFSGANTGELFF.

The V call is TRBV7-2, the J call TRBJ2-1; 8 nucleotides align to TRBD2. The CDR3 sequence is 13 residues long. With V trimmed by 8 bases and J by 10 bases, 10 bases remained unmatched. Germline V gene lookup returns CDR1 SGHTA and CDR2 FQGNSA. CDR3 sequence reads: CASAEREYHEQFF. The CDR3 DNA reads as TGTGCCAGCGCGGAGCGGGAGTATCACGAGCAGTTCTTC.

This chain joins TRBV19 and TRBJ2-2; D possibly corresponds to TRBD1 (7 bases). Per the germline V gene, CDR1 is LNHDA and CDR2 is SQIVND (reference sequence). There are 16 residues in the CDR3. Deletions cut 3 bases from V and 4 bases from J, with 15 bases between. DNA for the CDR3: TGTGCCAGTAGTATTGGAGGGGGCGACAGCACCGGGGAGCTGTTTTTT. It encodes CASSIGGGDSTGELFF.

The genes are TRBV7-9 and TRBJ2-1, with 8 bases that match TRBD2. V was clipped by 0 bases and J by 2 bases; unmatched bases: 3. CDR3 size: 16 residues. CDR1 is SEHNR and CDR2 is FQNEAQ in the germline V gene (reference sequence). The CDR3 region has the DNA TGTGCCAGCAGCTTAGCGGGACTAGGAACCTACAATGAGCAGTTCTTC. This translates into CASSLAGLGTYNEQFF.

This rearrangement joins TRBV19 to TRBJ2-2; TRBD2 agrees at 15 bases. CDR3 length: 18 residues. CDR1 LNHDA and CDR2 SQIVND come from the germline V gene (reference sequence). V shed 5 bases, J shed 3 bases, and the junction held 7 bases outside the gene matches. This CDR3 reads CASSLRTSGRADTGELFF. CDR3 in DNA: TGTGCCAGTAGTCTCAGGACTAGCGGGAGGGCCGACACCGGGGAGCTGTTTTTT.

This clone showed up just a few times. The chain is built from TRBV2 and TRBJ2-7, with a possible D match to TRBD1 (6 bases). V dropped 6 bases and J dropped 0 bases, with 15 bases sitting between them. Germline values: CDR1 SNHLY, CDR2 FYNNEI. The CDR3 sequence is 15 residues long. The CDR3 loop is CASSPTGLSSYEQYF. DNA for the CDR3: TGTGCCAGCAGCCCGACAGGCCTAAGCTCCTACGAGCAGTACTTC.

This sequence joins TRBV6-5 and TRBJ1-4, with a possible D match to TRBD1 (5 bases). Trimming stripped 8 bases from V and 6 bases from J, with 16 bases between. The germline CDR1 and CDR2 sequences are MNHEY and SVGAGI. This CDR3 comprises 14 residues. CDR3 sequence reads: CASGTGKGDEKLFF. The CDR3 coding sequence is TGTGCCAGCGGTACAGGCAAAGGAGATGAAAAACTGTTTTTT.

The V gene is TRBV2, the J gene TRBJ2-7; 8 bases line up with TRBD2. Germline trimming cut 2 bases from V and 2 bases from J; bases unmatched to any gene: 8. This CDR3 has 16 residues. Germline-derived CDR1 and CDR2 are SNHLY and FYNNEI. This CDR3 is CASSEKVAGPTYEQYF. CDR3 sequence (DNA): TGTGCCAGCAGTGAAAAGGTAGCGGGGCCCACCTACGAGCAGTACTTC. Using reference TRBV2 and TRBJ2-7 for the parts outside the CDR3, the full variable domain is EPEVTQTPSHQVTQMGQEVILRCVPISNHLYFYWYRQILGQKVEFLVSFYNNEISEKSEIFDDQFSVERPDGSNFTLKIRSTKLEDSAMYFCASSEKVAGPTYEQYFGPGTRLTVT.

DNA of the CDR3: TGTGCCACCAGCAGAGCGGGACAGGGGGCCTCCTACGAGCAGTACTTC. Protein: CATSRAGQGASYEQYF. The genes are TRBV15 and TRBJ2-7, with 12 bases that match TRBD1. The V and J ends lost 1 base and 0 bases, in that order; junction bases with no gene match: 1. Germline V lookup: CDR1 LNHNV, CDR2 YYDKDF (reference sequence). This CDR3 is 16 amino acids long.

The chain recombines TRBV3-1 (or the pseudogene TRBV3-2) with TRBJ1-1; D is undetermined. Looked up from germline, CDR1 is LGHDT and CDR2 is YNNKEL (reference sequence). CDR3 length: 11 residues. V was pared by 6 bases and J by 13 bases, with 15 bases between. For the CDR3, the DNA is TGTGCCAGCAGACTCAGTCGGGTATTTTTCTTT. Encoded protein: CASRLSRVFFF.